A single T cell receptor (beta chain) is shown here with its context. Within its sample, this clonotype is medium-sized (0.01 to 0.1%). Its antigen remains unidentified. One base away there is no much larger clone; base qualities are not given. Including cysteine and phenylalanine, the CDR3 has 14 amino acids. Only the CDR3 DNA stays, 42 bases, in frame from base 1. The germline V gene sets CDR1 to MNHEY and CDR2 to SVGAGI. At the junction V is shortened by 6 bases and J by 6 bases; bases outside the gene matches: 1. Library creation used 5' RACE. Sequenced on a NextSeq 500. To correct for sequencing error and PCR bias, the TCR library protocol tagged individual cDNA molecules with unique molecular identifiers. Both TCR alpha and beta chains were sequenced, and tight co-correlation was observed between alpha and beta sequence abundances in each sample. As for how the authors treated the data: Decombinator V4 was used to annotate TCR sequences for V gene, J gene and CDR3. Expanded TCRs were defined as changing significantly between any two time points under a Poisson model with p below 0.0001. TCR abundances were normalised to the total number of TCRs sequenced in each sample and reported as counts per million. MAIT TCRs were defined by TRAV1-2 paired with TRAJ12, TRAJ20 or TRAJ33, and iNKT TCRs by TRAV10 paired with TRAJ18. VDJdb, accessed 1 November 2021, was searched for CMV, EBV and SARS-CoV-2 annotated TCRs, excluding TCRs annotated for multiple antigens. TCRdb passed the public sequencing reads through fastp at Q25 and MiXCR, retaining productive beta sequences. Under each unique CDR3 protein, matching rows form one entry showing the most common genes and DNA. The V and J calls, along with clone size, are taken from TCRdb and not from the paper's own processing. This sample has roughly 92,000 distinct CDR3 sequences in its table, and about 12% of those were observed once. Under 4.5% of the sample is taken by the ten largest.

These data come from a study of early T cells in non-severe SARS-CoV-2 infection (dated by TCRdb to the early 2020s). Regarding the complete study: TCR sequencing used bulk RNA from unsorted whole blood, so alpha and beta chains could not be paired. Beyond this particular receptor, the publication reports: VDJdb matching was skewed toward anti-spike CD8 responses and likely underestimated virus-specific expansions by missing private and CD4 specificities.

A case-control design nested within a healthcare worker cohort in London, UK, was used, with weekly nasopharyngeal swab PCR tests and blood sampling performed. Healthcare workers were enrolled in the week of the UK lockdown, from 23 to 31 March 2020, and were followed every week for up to roughly 16 weeks. The V and J genes are TRBV6-5 and TRBJ2-1, and 14 junctional nucleotides match TRBD2. The sample here was whole blood, taken at baseline. The origin of this receptor is an adult who was a healthcare worker with PCR-confirmed SARS-CoV-2 infection or an uninfected control (not recorded which). At the DNA level, the sequence is TGTGCCAGCAGCGGACTAGCGGGAGGCAATGAGCAGTTCTTC. It specifies CASSGLAGGNEQFF.